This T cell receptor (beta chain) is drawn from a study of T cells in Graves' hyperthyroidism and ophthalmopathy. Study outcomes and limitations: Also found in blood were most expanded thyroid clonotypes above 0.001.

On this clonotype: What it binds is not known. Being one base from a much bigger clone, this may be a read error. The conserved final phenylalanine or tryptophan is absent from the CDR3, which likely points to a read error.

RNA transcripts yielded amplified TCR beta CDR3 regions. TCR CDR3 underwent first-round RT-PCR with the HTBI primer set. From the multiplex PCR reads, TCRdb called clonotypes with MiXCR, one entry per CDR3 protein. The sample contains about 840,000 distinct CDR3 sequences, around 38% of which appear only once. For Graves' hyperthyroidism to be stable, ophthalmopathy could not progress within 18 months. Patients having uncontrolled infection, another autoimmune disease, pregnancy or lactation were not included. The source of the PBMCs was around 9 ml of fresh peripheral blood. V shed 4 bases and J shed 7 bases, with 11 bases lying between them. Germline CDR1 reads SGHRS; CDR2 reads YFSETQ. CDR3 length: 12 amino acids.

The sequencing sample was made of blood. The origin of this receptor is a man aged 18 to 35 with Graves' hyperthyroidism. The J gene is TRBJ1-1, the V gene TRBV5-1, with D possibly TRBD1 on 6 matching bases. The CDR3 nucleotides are TGCGCCAGCAGCCCGGACAGTCGTGAAGCTTTCTAT. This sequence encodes CASSPDSREAFY.